This T cell receptor beta chain was observed in a study of human T cells and chemical hapten exposure. Overall study context: Doses of diphenylcyclopropenone went to the patients' scalps weekly throughout the approximately 22-week study.

This sample's time point: patch test 1, 2 weeks after DPC sensitization. Described treatment: therapeutic diphenylcyclopropenone sensitization with weekly scalp DPC. Each CDR3 protein is one row after TCRdb ran MiXCR on the RACE reads. Found here are tens of thousands of distinct CDR3 sequences, about 12% of them singletons; the top ten hold roughly 3.6%. This clonotype was observed a few times. CDR1 and CDR2 from the germline V gene are SGHTA and FQGNSA. V lost 2 bases and J lost 5, with 12 bases in between. The length of the CDR3 is 14 residues. The TCR originated in an older woman with alopecia areata. Some clones in this sample may be carry-over from other donors' samples. V is TRBV7-2 and J is TRBJ1-1, with unresolved D. The material was whole blood, obtained in connection with sensitization to the hapten diphenylcyclopropenone (DPC). CDR3 DNA: TGTGCCAGCAGCTTAAGTTTGCTCCGGACTGAAGCTTTCTTT. Translated: CASSLSLLRTEAFF.